A selection of T cell receptor beta chains follows, all from one sample in a study of CD8+CD57+ T cells in acquired aplastic anemia. MiXCR, run by TCRdb on the reads, gives a single entry per CDR3 protein. The sample has 400,000 to 500,000 distinct CDR3 sequences, 65% to 75% seen once. Source material: sorted CD4+, CD8+, or CD8+CD57+ T cells (not recorded which) from PBMCs. The receptor source for this set is a human donor in good health, serving as a control. The CDR3 runs from the conserved cysteine through the conserved F or W. The order of the fields is D gene, clone size, V gene, J gene, CDR3 protein, CDR3 DNA. A D gene is named only where the DNA matches it firmly. Clone size, where shown, is once, few, many, or a class for clones that have expanded.

d_gene: TRBD1; abundance: NA; v_gene: TRBV5-1; j_gene: TRBJ1-5; CDR3aa: CASSRGQGSTQPQHF; CDR3nt: TGCGCCAGCAGCCGCGGACAGGGAAGTACTCAGCCCCAGCATTTT
d_gene: TRBD2; abundance: NA; v_gene: TRBV7-2; j_gene: TRBJ2-7; CDR3aa: CASSSVAGGPYEQYF; CDR3nt: TGTGCCAGCAGCTCGGTCGCGGGAGGGCCCTACGAGCAGTACTTC
d_gene: NA; abundance: NA; v_gene: TRBV11-2; j_gene: TRBJ2-3; CDR3aa: CASSLAQVGAEYF; CDR3nt: TGTGCCAGCAGCCTAGCCCAGGTCGGGGCGGAGTATTTT
d_gene: NA; abundance: NA; v_gene: TRBV7-2; j_gene: TRBJ1-2; CDR3aa: CASSLAGPGYGYTF; CDR3nt: TGTGCCAGCAGCTTAGCCGGCCCTGGCTATGGCTACACCTTC
d_gene: TRBD1; abundance: NA; v_gene: TRBV7-9; j_gene: TRBJ1-4; CDR3aa: CASSLVSGGCVEKLFF; CDR3nt: TGTGCCAGCAGCTTGGTTTCAGGGGGCTGCGTAGAAAAACTGTTTTTT
d_gene: NA; abundance: NA; v_gene: TRBV25-1; j_gene: TRBJ2-3; CDR3aa: CASSRLAGTEAQYF; CDR3nt: TGTGCCAGCAGTAGACTGGCCGGTACCGAGGCGCAGTATTTT
d_gene: TRBD1; abundance: many; v_gene: TRBV7-2; j_gene: TRBJ2-7; CDR3aa: CASSLHAGTGPREQYF; CDR3nt: TGTGCCAGCAGCCTCCACGCCGGGACAGGCCCTAGGGAGCAGTACTTC
d_gene: NA; abundance: many; v_gene: TRBV25-1; j_gene: TRBJ1-1; CDR3aa: CASIPGAGVYEAFF; CDR3nt: TGTGCCAGCATCCCAGGGGCGGGCGTTTATGAAGCTTTCTTT
d_gene: NA; abundance: few; v_gene: TRBV10-3; j_gene: TRBJ1-1; CDR3aa: CAISPLQGNTEAFF; CDR3nt: TGTGCCATCAGCCCCTTACAAGGGAACACTGAAGCTTTCTTT
d_gene: TRBD1; abundance: NA; v_gene: TRBV6-5; j_gene: TRBJ1-2; CDR3aa: CAITGTDYYYGYTF; CDR3nt: TGTGCCATTACTGGGACAGACTATTACTATGGCTACACCTTC
d_gene: NA; abundance: NA; v_gene: TRBV7-2; j_gene: TRBJ2-5; CDR3aa: CASSLRALRETQYF; CDR3nt: TGTGCCAGCAGCTTGAGGGCCCTACGGGAGACCCAGTACTTC
d_gene: NA; abundance: NA; v_gene: TRBV13; j_gene: TRBJ2-3; CDR3aa: CDSSFYICSAVSGETSTDTQYF; CDR3nt: NA
d_gene: NA; abundance: few; v_gene: TRBV29-1; j_gene: TRBJ1-1; CDR3aa: CSVEDPGYNTEAFF; CDR3nt: TGCAGCGTTGAAGATCCAGGATATAACACTGAAGCTTTCTTT
d_gene: NA; abundance: many; v_gene: TRBV3-1; j_gene: TRBJ1-4; CDR3aa: CASSQQTGAEKLFF; CDR3nt: TGTGCCAGCAGCCAGCAGACGGGGGCCGAAAAACTGTTTTTT
d_gene: NA; abundance: NA; v_gene: TRBV10-1; j_gene: TRBJ2-7; CDR3aa: CASRDISYEQYF; CDR3nt: TGCGCCAGCCGTGATATCTCCTATGAGCAGTACTTC
d_gene: NA; abundance: NA; v_gene: TRBV7-2; j_gene: TRBJ2-3; CDR3aa: CASSPEQGSKDTQYF; CDR3nt: TGTGCCAGCAGCCCGGAACAGGGTAGTAAAGATACGCAGTATTTT
d_gene: NA; abundance: NA; v_gene: TRBV6-5; j_gene: TRBJ1-1; CDR3aa: CASNGGRNTEAFF; CDR3nt: TGTGCCAGCAATGGAGGGCGGAACACTGAAGCTTTCTTT
d_gene: TRBD2; abundance: NA; v_gene: TRBV10-3; j_gene: TRBJ2-5; CDR3aa: CASSEKGLAGGKETQYF; CDR3nt: TGTGCCAGCAGTGAGAAGGGACTAGCGGGGGGTAAAGAGACCCAGTACTTC
d_gene: NA; abundance: NA; v_gene: TRBV20-1; j_gene: TRBJ2-7; CDR3aa: CSAPSDENKPYEQYF; CDR3nt: TGCAGTGCTCCTTCGGACGAGAACAAACCCTACGAGCAGTACTTC
d_gene: TRBD2; abundance: NA; v_gene: TRBV7-3; j_gene: TRBJ2-1; CDR3aa: CASSRGAGGYNNEQFF; CDR3nt: TGTGCCAGCAGCCGTGGAGCGGGGGGGTACAACAATGAGCAGTTCTTC
d_gene: NA; abundance: many; v_gene: TRBV24-1; j_gene: TRBJ1-5; CDR3aa: CATSDGRSPNQPQHF; CDR3nt: TGTGCCACCAGTGATGGCAGGTCCCCTAATCAGCCCCAGCATTTT
d_gene: TRBD1; abundance: many; v_gene: TRBV19; j_gene: TRBJ1-1; CDR3aa: CASRDRVSRTEAFF; CDR3nt: TGTGCCAGTAGAGACAGGGTTAGTCGCACTGAAGCTTTCTTT
d_gene: NA; abundance: many; v_gene: TRBV6-5; j_gene: TRBJ1-2; CDR3aa: CASSLGSSYGYTF; CDR3nt: TGTGCCAGCAGTCTCGGAAGCAGCTATGGCTACACCTTC
d_gene: TRBD1; abundance: few; v_gene: TRBV29-1; j_gene: TRBJ1-2; CDR3aa: CSVDSGQGGVDGYTF; CDR3nt: TGCAGCGTTGACTCTGGACAGGGGGGGGTCGATGGCTACACCTTC
d_gene: TRBD2; abundance: NA; v_gene: TRBV7-6; j_gene: TRBJ2-5; CDR3aa: CASRLLSGRSTQSF; CDR3nt: TGTGCCAGCAGGTTACTCAGCGGGAGAAGCACACAGTCCTTC
d_gene: TRBD1; abundance: NA; v_gene: TRBV7-2; j_gene: TRBJ1-2; CDR3aa: CASSISVVGTGKYGYTF; CDR3nt: TGTGCCAGTAGTATTAGTGTGGTGGGGACAGGGAAGTATGGCTACACCTTC
d_gene: TRBD2; abundance: many; v_gene: TRBV20-1; j_gene: TRBJ2-5; CDR3aa: CSARDAGLAGGLWETQYF; CDR3nt: TGCAGTGCTAGAGATGCGGGACTAGCGGGGGGGCTGTGGGAGACCCAGTACTTC
d_gene: NA; abundance: NA; v_gene: TRBV9; j_gene: TRBJ1-1; CDR3aa: CASSVSEGNTEAFF; CDR3nt: TGTGCCAGCAGCGTGTCGGAGGGGAACACTGAAGCTTTCTTT
d_gene: NA; abundance: many; v_gene: TRBV25-1; j_gene: TRBJ2-5; CDR3aa: CASSRQETQYF; CDR3nt: TGTGCCAGCAGTCGGCAAGAGACCCAGTACTTC
d_gene: NA; abundance: NA; v_gene: TRBV19; j_gene: TRBJ2-5; CDR3aa: CASSEGTHGAGTQYF; CDR3nt: TGTGCCAGTAGTGAAGGGACTCACGGGGCGGGGACCCAGTACTTC
d_gene: TRBD1; abundance: few; v_gene: TRBV11-2; j_gene: TRBJ2-7; CDR3aa: CASSRQLVQGASYEQYF; CDR3nt: TGTGCCAGCAGCCGACAACTGGTACAGGGGGCCTCCTACGAGCAGTACTTC
d_gene: NA; abundance: many; v_gene: TRBV3-1; j_gene: TRBJ1-1; CDR3aa: CASRRQATNTEAFF; CDR3nt: TGTGCCAGCAGAAGACAGGCGACGAACACTGAAGCTTTCTTT
d_gene: NA; abundance: NA; v_gene: TRBV7-3; j_gene: TRBJ2-6; CDR3aa: CASSFQDSGANVLTF; CDR3nt: TGTGCCAGCAGCTTCCAGGACTCTGGGGCCAACGTCCTGACTTTC
d_gene: NA; abundance: NA; v_gene: TRBV20-1; j_gene: TRBJ1-1; CDR3aa: CSARDTRDGSEAFF; CDR3nt: TGCAGTGCTAGAGATACCCGGGACGGCTCCGAAGCTTTCTTT
d_gene: NA; abundance: NA; v_gene: TRBV2; j_gene: TRBJ1-2; CDR3aa: CASSPPRGDGYGYTF; CDR3nt: TGTGCCAGCAGTCCCCCGAGGGGGGATGGCTATGGCTACACCTTC
d_gene: NA; abundance: NA; v_gene: TRBV12-3/TRBV12-4; j_gene: TRBJ2-5; CDR3aa: CASTTEQGGTQYF; CDR3nt: TGTGCCAGCACCACAGAGCAGGGCGGGACCCAGTACTTC
d_gene: NA; abundance: NA; v_gene: TRBV7-9; j_gene: TRBJ1-5; CDR3aa: CASTGRRPSTPAQHF; CDR3nt: TGTGCCAGCACGGGGAGGAGGCCCAGTACTCCGGCCCAGCATTTT
d_gene: TRBD2; abundance: once; v_gene: TRBV7-2; j_gene: TRBJ2-1; CDR3aa: CASSLALAGVEKSF; CDR3nt: TGTGCCAGCAGCTTAGCACTAGCGGGGGTTGAGAAGTCCTTC
d_gene: NA; abundance: NA; v_gene: TRBV9; j_gene: TRBJ1-2; CDR3aa: CASSLDGGGETF; CDR3nt: TGTGCCAGCAGCTTAGACGGGGGGGGCGAGACCTTC
d_gene: TRBD1; abundance: NA; v_gene: TRBV6-5; j_gene: TRBJ1-1; CDR3aa: CASSSSYRQGNTEAFF; CDR3nt: TGTGCCAGCAGTTCCTCCTACCGACAGGGAAACACTGAAGCTTTCTTT